This entry features one TCR beta chain sequence. Antigen: not known. Germline is not matched at one junction end, which may reflect a read error. These data are taken from a study of T cells after yellow fever vaccination. Across the whole study: When fractions had low cell numbers, they were prepared with SMART-Seq v4 Ultra Low Input.

TCRdb fed the 5' RACE reads into MiXCR, producing one record per CDR3 protein. This table holds 450,000 to 600,000 distinct CDR3 sequences, 13% found once. Findings and limits, study-wide: Most primary-vaccination clones reappeared after the booster (about 97% CD4, 75% to 90% CD8). Abundant clonotypes from the bulk population could have been carried over as contaminants into FACS-sorted repertoires.

There are 12 residues in the CDR3. Germline V gene lookup returns CDR1 SGHRS and CDR2 YFSETQ. The chain links TRBV5-1 to TRBJ1-2; 7 nucleotides agree with TRBD1. This TCR derives from a man under 40 who received the YFV17D yellow fever vaccine. The sample consisted of PBMCs, taken on the day of the yellow fever booster vaccination. The CDR3 DNA reads TGCGCCAGGAGCTTCCCAGGGGGTGGCTACACCTTC. Encoded protein: CARSFPGGGYTF.